This is a list of T cell receptor beta chains from one sample in a study of blood T cell repertoires in COVID-19. The data were produced by immunoSEQ multiplex PCR, yet TCRdb's version contains in-frame clones alone and is incomplete. Altogether about 300,000 clones are present, around nine tenths being singletons, with the ten largest covering about 5%. The sequenced material came from peripheral blood. The receptors come from a man aged 35 to 55 with acute or convalescent COVID-19. Each CDR3 is given without its conserved first and last residue. Fields, in order: CDR3 length, J gene, V gene, CDR3 protein.

length: 15
J: TRBJ2-7
V: TRBV5-1
CDR3: ASSLAATGPFSYEQY

length: 13
J: TRBJ2-1
V: TRBV30
CDR3: AWMGGLGSYNEQF

length: 12
J: TRBJ1-6
V: TRBV27
CDR3: ASSFGVWNSPLH

length: 11
J: TRBJ2-7
V: TRBV5-8
CDR3: ASSFEGSYEQY

length: 11
J: TRBJ1-1
V: TRBV6-5
CDR3: ASSKPGGYEAF

length: 14
J: TRBJ1-1
V: TRBV30
CDR3: AWSPRGQGAVTEAF

length: 14
J: TRBJ2-6
V: TRBV21-1
CDR3: ASSTVRGPGANVLT

length: 13
J: TRBJ2-2
V: TRBV2
CDR3: ASSPQRGYTGELF

length: 14
J: TRBJ2-1
V: TRBV9
CDR3: ASSVHYSGVANEQF

length: 13
J: TRBJ1-2
V: TRBV6-6
CDR3: ASSYFTGQNYGYT

length: 11
J: TRBJ2-7
V: TRBV14
CDR3: ASSQGTGYEQY

length: 13
J: TRBJ2-7
V: TRBV7-6
CDR3: ASSLKTGKLNEQY

length: 10
J: TRBJ1-1
V: TRBV12-3/TRBV12-4
CDR3: ASSPGSIEAF

length: 12
J: TRBJ1-1
V: TRBV3-1/TRBV3-2
CDR3: ASSRRVLGAEAF

length: 12
J: TRBJ1-5
V: TRBV6-5
CDR3: ASSADRANQPQH

length: 12
J: TRBJ1-2
V: TRBV6-5
CDR3: ASSLGTDKYGYT

length: 11
J: TRBJ1-2
V: TRBV18
CDR3: ASSPGTNYGYT

length: 11
J: TRBJ1-5
V: TRBV12-3/TRBV12-4
CDR3: ASSLVRGRPQH

length: 14
J: TRBJ1-3
V: TRBV27
CDR3: ASSPGGPTSGNTIY

length: 15
J: TRBJ2-7
V: TRBV5-7
CDR3: ASSLANKSVFSYEQY

length: 14
J: TRBJ2-1
V: TRBV6-1
CDR3: ASSEYPAGGSNEQF

length: 16
J: TRBJ1-4
V: TRBV12-5
CDR3: ASGLVLHGGSTNEKLF

length: 12
J: TRBJ1-2
V: TRBV4-2
CDR3: ASSQFETGTGYT

length: 13
J: TRBJ2-7
V: TRBV5-1
CDR3: ASSPLSGQGGEQY

length: 13
J: TRBJ2-3
V: TRBV5-1
CDR3: ASSLTSRKTDTQY

length: 13
J: TRBJ2-7
V: TRBV6-5
CDR3: ASSSWTGGRNEQY

length: 11
J: TRBJ1-2
V: TRBV6-5
CDR3: AGSLQDYYGYT

length: 13
J: TRBJ2-1
V: TRBV7-2
CDR3: ASSLGDYPYNEQF

length: 9
J: TRBJ2-7
V: TRBV30
CDR3: AWSDTYEQY

length: 13
J: TRBJ1-5
V: TRBV7-2
CDR3: ASSLAGPGGQPQH

length: 14
J: TRBJ2-7
V: TRBV25-1
CDR3: ASSATLDRFGYQQY

length: 17
J: TRBJ1-1
V: TRBV14
CDR3: ASSPFNRGGLKMDTEAF

length: 15
J: TRBJ2-7
V: TRBV19
CDR3: ASSIAAVRVGTYEQY

length: 13
J: TRBJ2-1
V: TRBV5-1
CDR3: ASSLQDTSYNEQF

length: 12
J: TRBJ2-3
V: TRBV5-4
CDR3: ASSLGQGADTQY

length: 12
J: TRBJ2-2
V: TRBV29-1
CDR3: SVEASLTTGELF

length: 13
J: TRBJ2-7
V: TRBV7-9
CDR3: ASSLLAGGLDEQY

length: 11
J: TRBJ1-1
V: TRBV5-5
CDR3: ASSRAGIPEAF

length: 15
J: TRBJ2-5
V: TRBV5-8
CDR3: ASSLTGLAGIEETQY

length: 14
J: TRBJ1-2
V: TRBV18
CDR3: ASSPVGAGANYGYT

length: 11
J: TRBJ2-1
V: TRBV2
CDR3: ASGRGLYNEQF

length: 13
J: TRBJ1-2
V: TRBV6-5
CDR3: ASSPTEYFNYGYT

length: 15
J: TRBJ2-5
V: TRBV5-1
CDR3: ASSLAVAGGFQETQY

length: 12
J: TRBJ2-7
V: TRBV19
CDR3: ATKRQVGGYEQY

length: 11
J: TRBJ1-5
V: TRBV20-1
CDR3: SASIGEVQPQH

length: 13
J: TRBJ1-5
V: TRBV5-5
CDR3: ASSYGSGFNQPQH

length: 13
J: TRBJ2-5
V: TRBV9
CDR3: ASSPPPGGEETQY

length: 11
J: TRBJ1-3
V: TRBV10-2
CDR3: ASSEEEGNTIY

length: 13
J: TRBJ1-3
V: TRBV2
CDR3: ASSEGQGSGNTIY

length: 14
J: TRBJ2-1
V: TRBV5-1
CDR3: ASSLAPGTGVNEQF